The 17 T cell receptor beta chains given below trace back to one sample, sequenced in a study of cytomegalovirus exposure and HLA in healthy donors. With 60 Vbeta and 13 Jbeta primers, the PCR was carried out. Using immunoSEQ multiplex PCR, the repertoire was profiled, and TCRdb retains in-frame clones only, with some absent. With about 58,000 clones in the sample, the ten largest clones hold 3.5% to 4.5%. The sample consisted of PBMCs. These receptor sequences come from a male donor in good health and CMV-seronegative.

The chain recombines TRBV7-8 with TRBJ1-1; 7 nucleotides align to TRBD1. Unmatched junction bases numbered 5, after V lost 6 bases and J lost 4 bases. The CDR3 totals 13 residues. Germline CDR1 and CDR2: SGHVS and FQNEAQ. The CDR3 nucleotides are TGTGCCAGCAGACAATACAGGGGCACTGAAGCTTTCTTT. Protein sequence: CASRQYRGTEAFF.

The gene calls are TRBV9 and TRBJ2-3; the D is unclear. Germline CDR1 SGDLS, CDR2 YYNGEE. CDR3 length: 12 residues. V dropped 0 bases and J dropped 14 bases, with 13 bases sitting between them. CDR3 nucleotide sequence: TGTGCCAGCAGCGTAGTGACACCCGCTGTGTATTTT. It encodes CASSVVTPAVYF.

With regard to this clone: The junction differs from germline at one of its ends, possibly a read error. The same CDR3 also results from other DNA sequences found in this sample. The CDR3 DNA sequence: TGTGCCAGCAGCCTGAATGTGGAGGAGCGTAAATATGGCTATACCTTC. Protein: CASSLNVEERKYGYTF. This chain connects TRBV5-4 to TRBJ1-2; D not resolved. Germline lookup yields CDR1 SGHNT and CDR2 YYREEE (reference sequence). CDR3 length equals 16 residues.

This chain joins TRBV18 and TRBJ1-5, with D perhaps TRBD1 (5 bases). Germline CDR1 reads KGHSH; CDR2 reads LQKENI. V lost 3 bases and J lost 5, with 8 bases in between. The CDR3 extends over 13 amino acids. The CDR3 loop reads CASSPLGDQPQHF. The CDR3 DNA reads TGTGCCAGCTCACCGTTAGGGGATCAGCCCCAGCATTTT.

The chain combines TRBV5-1 with TRBJ2-7, with no clear D. Germline CDR1 SGHRS, CDR2 YFSETQ. The CDR3 is 13 amino acids. Trimming stripped 0 bases from V and 5 bases from J, with 9 bases between. CDR3 sequence reads: CASSLDRSHEQYF. In nucleotides, the CDR3 is TGCGCCAGCAGCTTGGACCGGTCCCACGAGCAGTACTTC.

J is TRBJ2-4 and V is TRBV19; TRBD2 matches at 8 bases. The trim removed 9 bases at V and 7 bases at J, leaving 8 bases unmatched. CDR3 length: 13 residues. CDR1 is LNHDA and CDR2 is SQIVND in the germline V gene (reference sequence). CDR3 DNA: TGTGCCAGCAAAGGGACGGGGGGGAACATTCAGTACTTC. It is translated as CASKGTGGNIQYF.

The chain has TRBV7-9 and TRBJ2-7, with D possibly TRBD1 on 6 matching bases. This CDR3 contains 14 residues. CDR1 and CDR2 from the germline V gene are SEHNR and FQNEAQ (reference sequence). V shed 2 bases and J shed 8 bases, with 16 bases lying between them. The CDR3 sequence: CASSLPGQFNQQYF. The CDR3 nucleotides read TGTGCCAGCAGCTTACCCGGACAGTTTAATCAGCAGTACTTC. The entire variable domain, with the rest obtained from reference TRBV7-9 and TRBJ2-7, is as follows: DTGVSQNPRHKITKRGQNVTFRCDPISEHNRLYWYRQTLGQGPEFLTYFQNEAQLEKSRLLSDRFSAERPKGSFSTLEIQRTEQGDSAMYLCASSLPGQFNQQYFGPGTRLTVT.

This chain links TRBV9 with TRBJ1-3; D unclear. Germline loops: CDR1 SGDLS, CDR2 YYNGEE. The CDR3 totals 15 residues. Trimming cost V 0 bases and J 7 bases, with 14 bases left between them. CDR3: CASSVDGVPTNTIYF. The CDR3 DNA sequence: TGTGCCAGCAGCGTAGACGGGGTTCCCACTAACACCATATATTTT.

The chain combines TRBV7-9 with TRBJ1-4, with TRBD1 matching over 7 bases. The CDR3 runs to 15 residues. With 5 bases clipped from V and 5 bases from J, the junction kept 8 bases outside the gene matches. Germline CDR1 reads SEHNR; CDR2 reads FQNEAQ (reference sequence). CDR3 sequence (DNA): TGTGCCAGCAGCCCCCGGGACAGAATAAATGAAAAACTGTTTTTT. This codes for CASSPRDRINEKLFF.

This chain links TRBV15 with TRBJ2-3; TRBD1 agrees at 8 bases. Per germline, CDR1 LNHNV and CDR2 YYDKDF (reference sequence). The CDR3 has 19 residues. V dropped 0 bases and J dropped 11; count of bases not matched to a gene: 22. As DNA, the CDR3 is TGTGCCACCAGCAGAGATAGACAGGGGCTCGGCGGAGAGGTAAATAAGCAGTATTTT. Translating it yields CATSRDRQGLGGEVNKQYF. Full variable domain (missing parts from reference TRBV15 and TRBJ2-3): DAMVIQNPRYQVTQFGKPVTLSCSQTLNHNVMYWYQQKSSQAPKLLFHYYDKDFNNEADTPDNFQSRRPNTSFCFLDIRSPGLGDTAMYLCATSRDRQGLGGEVNKQYFGPGTRLTVL.

The gene calls are TRBV5-1 and TRBJ2-2; D not resolved. Germline V gene lookup returns CDR1 SGHRS and CDR2 YFSETQ. The V gene lost 0 bases and the J gene lost 3 bases, with 6 bases spanning the gap. CDR3 length equals 14 residues. The CDR3 DNA follows: TGCGCCAGCAGCTTGGGGCCTTACACCGGGGAGCTGTTTTTT. Translating gives CASSLGPYTGELFF.

To note about this clone: The junction and the germline gene differ at one end; a read error may be behind it. The genes are TRBV9 and TRBJ2-3, with a tentative D call TRBD2 (6 bases). This CDR3 has 14 amino acids. Germline assignment: CDR1 SGDLS and CDR2 YYNGEE. The CDR3 region has the DNA TGTGCCAGCAGCGTAGCTCCAGGGCGGGATAAGCAGTATTTT. This gives the protein CASSVAPGRDKQYF.

This CDR3 reads CASKGPKDRGLGTGELFF. DNA for the CDR3: TGTGCCAGCAAGGGCCCCAAGGACAGGGGGCTTGGGACCGGGGAGCTGTTTTTT. The genes are TRBV6-4 and TRBJ2-2; TRBD1 matches at 11 bases. Germline CDR1 MRHNA, CDR2 SNTAGT. V gave up 7 bases and J gave up 5 bases; unmatched junction bases: 15. CDR3 length: 18 residues.

The CDR3 DNA follows: TGTGCCAGCAGATCGGACACTGAAGCTTTCTTT. Protein product: CASRSDTEAFF. The rearrangement joins TRBV5-6 to TRBJ1-1; no clear D gene. CDR3 length: 11 residues. The V end was cut by 5 bases, the J end by 3 bases, with 5 bases between. Germline V gene data show CDR1 as SGHDT and CDR2 as YYEEEE.

The chain joins TRBV7-2 to TRBJ2-7; D might be TRBD2 (6 bases). Looked up from germline, CDR1 is SGHTA and CDR2 is FQGNSA. The ends were cut back, 5 bases at V and 10 bases at J, with 18 bases in the middle. The CDR3 contains 13 residues. The CDR3, as DNA: TGTGCCAGCAGCCGGGACTTTGTCTCTGAACAGTACTTC. Protein product: CASSRDFVSEQYF.

The rearrangement links TRBV7-6 to TRBJ2-1; possible D gene TRBD1, 5 bases. The CDR3 is made up of 12 amino acids. Germline CDR1 SGHVS, CDR2 FNYEAQ. V lost 4 bases and J lost 6, with 7 bases in between. CDR3 sequence: CASSSTGNEQFF. The CDR3, as DNA: TGTGCCAGCAGCTCTACAGGCAATGAGCAGTTCTTC.

Note on this clone: At one end, the junction sequence differs from germline, possibly due to a read error. The genes are TRBV28 and TRBJ1-1; 7 positions match TRBD1. CDR3 length: 12 residues. The germline CDR1 and CDR2 sequences are MDHEN and SYDVKM. CDR3 nucleotide sequence: TGTGCCAGCCACCCCCCTACAGGGGAAGATTTCTTT. Translated: CASHPPTGEDFF.